Sequencing of this TCR beta chain was carried out in a study of blood T cell repertoires in COVID-19 (TCRdb year 2020). Concerning the study at large: Samples covering the acute and convalescent phases of COVID-19 were provided by collaborators in the United States, Italy and Spain. The prospective study material was composed of cDNA or gDNA derived from T cells, B-cell-depleted T cells, or PBMCs. The dataset comprised deeply sampled blood TCRbeta repertoires from subjects exposed to, actively infected with, or recovered from COVID-19. A freely available public database, intended as a resource for researchers studying the immune response to SARS-CoV-2, is where the repertoires were released. Samples came from the ongoing ImmuneRACE study (first 160 participants) plus 1,254 subjects from 6 global collaborators. A de-identified subject ID, COVID-19 status, age in years and sex were almost always included in the sample metadata. Where available, HLA class I and class II types were obtained from metadata supplied by the sample provider rather than from assay-based typing.

There are 16 amino acids in the CDR3, from cysteine to phenylalanine inclusive. Only CDR3 DNA is held: 48 bases, read in frame from base 1. V is clipped by 1 base and J by 2 bases, and the sequence between their germline boundaries is 14 bases long. CDR1 KGHSH and CDR2 LQKENI are derived from the germline V gene. Each collaborating institution followed its own protocols to collect whole blood in K2EDTA tubes. Collaborator samples were shipped for TCRbeta analysis as frozen whole blood, isolated PBMCs, or DNA extracted from either sample type. The paper as a whole reports these results and caveats: The quantity of clinical and demographic metadata differed by source and by participant and was supplied without curation.

As regards this clone: It lacks a known antigen. Base qualities were left out, and no much larger clone turns up one base away.

TCRbeta CDR3 regions were amplified from genomic DNA using the immunoSEQ Assay, a bias-controlled multiplex PCR. In the original analysis: Within the assay, amplification of reference gene primers was used to estimate how many nucleated cells each sample contained. Sequence reads were collapsed and filtered to measure the absolute abundance of every unique TCRbeta CDR3 rearrangement. For each sample, productive Simpson clonality was calculated by taking the square root of Simpson's diversity index across productive rearrangements. In TCRdb, the immuneACCESS table is reduced to in-frame sequences with V and J assigned. These tables do not hold every clone; where another copy was compared, an unresolved V gene accounts for under half, and the others remain unexplained. That table supplies the V and J calls and clone size; D and trimming were determined from the DNA. The sample table shows more than 250,000 clones, and approximately 85% are seen once. Approximately 5.1% of the sample rests with the top ten.

Sample: peripheral blood. The V and J genes are TRBV18 and TRBJ1-2; no D gene is confidently identified. The clonotype was recovered from a man over 45 with active or convalescent COVID-19. The DNA sequence is as follows: TGTGCCAGCTCACCACAGGGTCGGAGGCTCAACTATGGCTACACCTTC. This sequence encodes CASSPQGRRLNYGYTF.